This record concerns one T cell receptor (beta chain) sequence. There are 15 residues in the CDR3. CDR1 SGHDN and CDR2 FVKESK come from the germline V gene. V lost 4 bases, J lost 1 base, and 13 bases lay in between. This sample was included in a study of blood T cell repertoires in COVID-19. Study-wide context: Whether acute or convalescent, the COVID-19 samples came from the United States, Italy and Spain. From T cells, B-cell-depleted T cells, or PBMCs came the material, which was cDNA or gDNA.

In the source study's methods: Amplification of reference gene primers was used by the study to estimate nucleated cell counts. Profiling relied on immunoSEQ multiplex PCR, and the TCRdb table lists in-frame clones only, not all of them. The V and J calls and the clone size are those of that table, but D and trimming were determined from the DNA. Counted here are about 200,000 clones, approximately 86% occurring once; the ten biggest clones make up about 4.1%. The chain couples TRBV14 to TRBJ2-5; maybe TRBD2 (6 bases). The sequence came from a woman in her thirties or forties with acute COVID-19. Material: PBMCs or T cells enriched from blood (not recorded which). CDR3 nucleotides: TGTGCCAGCAGCCTTGTGAGGACTACCCAAGAGACCCAGTACTTC. Translated, it gives CASSLVRTTQETQYF.